The 7 T cell receptor beta chains reported below all come from one sample, sequenced in a study of CD8+ T cells in alopecia areata (dated by TCRdb to between 2018 and 2020). The library was prepared using the immunoSEQ multiplex PCR assay. For TCR sequencing, RNA was extracted from every sample and reverse transcribed into cDNA to serve as template. The source is immuneACCESS, and TCRdb retained only in-frame sequences with V and J called. Part of the clones is not carried over; for the studies checked, unresolved V genes explain less than half of this, and the remainder is unexplained. The sample contains about 97,000 clones, roughly 41% of them found a single time. Approximately 1.5% of the sample is in the top ten clones. The sequenced sample consisted of CD4+ T cells sorted from blood. The origin of the receptors is a human donor with alopecia areata.

This clone was observed a few times. The gene calls are TRBV7-9 and TRBJ2-7; weak D call: TRBD1 (6 bases). Germline loops: CDR1 SEHNR, CDR2 FQNEAQ (reference sequence). The CDR3 has 12 residues. Between the trimmed V and J ends, which lost 6 bases and 3 bases, there was a span of 9 bases. The CDR3 is CASSQQGYEQYF. The CDR3 DNA is TGTGCCAGCAGTCAACAGGGCTACGAGCAGTACTTC.

V gene TRBV30 combines with J gene TRBJ2-5, with D unclear. Germline-derived CDR1 and CDR2 are GTSNPN and SVGIG (reference sequence). There are 9 residues in the CDR3. Trimming left V 4 bases short and J 7 bases short, with 4 bases between. In DNA, the CDR3 is TGTGCCTGGATTTCGACCCAGTACTTC. Translating it yields CAWISTQYF.

The V and J genes are TRBV7-9 and TRBJ2-2; TRBD1 matches 8 bases. Germline CDR1 SEHNR, CDR2 FQNEAQ (reference sequence). CDR3 length equals 17 residues. V was clipped by 2 bases and J by 3 bases; unmatched bases: 8. The CDR3 spells CASSLPDRGQDTGELFF. DNA of the CDR3: TGTGCCAGCAGCTTACCAGACAGGGGTCAGGACACCGGGGAGCTGTTTTTT. Combining the CDR3 with reference TRBV7-9 and TRBJ2-2 gives the whole variable domain DTGVSQNPRHKITKRGQNVTFRCDPISEHNRLYWYRQTLGQGPEFLTYFQNEAQLEKSRLLSDRFSAERPKGSFSTLEIQRTEQGDSAMYLCASSLPDRGQDTGELFFGEGSRLTVL.

This chain links TRBV18 with TRBJ2-5; no definite D call. Germline V CDR1 and CDR2: KGHSH, LQKENI. V was cut by 6 bases and J by 2 bases, with 10 bases left in between. The CDR3 length is 13 residues. The CDR3 is CASSRLPQETQYF. For the CDR3, the DNA is TGTGCCAGCTCCAGACTCCCACAAGAGACCCAGTACTTC.

The chain recombines TRBV2 with TRBJ1-6; 11 bases agree with TRBD1. From germline, CDR1 is SNHLY and CDR2 FYNNEI. J gave up 3 bases and V 4 bases, and 8 bases lay outside the gene matches. The CDR3 is 18 residues long. Here the CDR3 reads CASSGTGGSTIYNSPLHF. The CDR3 DNA follows: TGTGCCAGCAGTGGGACAGGGGGCTCGACAATCTATAATTCACCCCTCCACTTT.

This rearrangement joins TRBV4-2 to TRBJ2-3; no reliable D call. Germline V gene sequence: CDR1 LGHNA, CDR2 YNFKEQ. This CDR3 has 13 residues. V was clipped by 2 bases and J by 2 bases, with 5 bases between them. For the CDR3, the DNA is TGTGCCAGCAGCCAACGAGACACAGATACGCAGTATTTT. It encodes CASSQRDTDTQYF.

This clone was observed a handful of times. Other DNA variants within this sample encode the same CDR3. The J gene is TRBJ2-3, the V gene TRBV19, with D perhaps matching TRBD1 (5 bases). CDR1 and CDR2 from the germline V gene are LNHDA and SQIVND (reference sequence). Trimming removed 3 bases at V and 0 bases at J, with 7 bases between. The length of the CDR3 is 14 residues. The CDR3 coding sequence is TGTGCCAGTAGTATCCAGGGTAGCACAGATACGCAGTATTTT. Amino acid sequence: CASSIQGSTDTQYF.